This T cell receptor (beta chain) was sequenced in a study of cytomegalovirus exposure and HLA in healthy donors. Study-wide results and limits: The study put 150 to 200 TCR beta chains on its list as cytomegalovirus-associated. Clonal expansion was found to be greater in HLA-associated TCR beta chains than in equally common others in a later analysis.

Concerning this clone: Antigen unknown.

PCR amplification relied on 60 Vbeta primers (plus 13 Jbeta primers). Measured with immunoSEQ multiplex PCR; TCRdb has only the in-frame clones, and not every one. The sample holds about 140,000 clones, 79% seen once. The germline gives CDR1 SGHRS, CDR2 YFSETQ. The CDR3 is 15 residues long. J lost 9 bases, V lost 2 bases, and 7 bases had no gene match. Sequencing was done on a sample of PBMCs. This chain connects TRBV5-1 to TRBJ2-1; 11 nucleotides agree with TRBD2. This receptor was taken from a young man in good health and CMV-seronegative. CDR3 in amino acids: CASSFSGGAAGEQFF. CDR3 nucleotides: TGCGCCAGCAGCTTTAGCGGGGGGGCCGCTGGTGAGCAGTTCTTC.